These 2 T cell receptor beta chains were all obtained from the same sample, sequenced in a study of beta chain features in type 1 diabetes. The whole isolated RNA underwent reverse transcription, so sequencing captured expressed TCRB transcripts. Profiling relied on immunoSEQ multiplex PCR, and the TCRdb table lists in-frame clones only, not all of them. The data contain over 120,000 clones, over 9.5% of them seen just once; the ten biggest clones take up less than 1.5%. The sequenced material came from naive CD4+ T cells from blood. The receptors stem from a man between 18 and 29 years old in good health.

This clone was detected only a few times. The chain uses TRBV5-1 and TRBJ2-7; 10 bases fit TRBD1. The trim removed 0 bases at V and 5 bases at J, leaving 2 bases unmatched. The CDR3 is made up of 14 amino acids. Per the germline V gene, CDR1 is SGHRS and CDR2 is YFSETQ. In DNA, the CDR3 is TGCGCCAGCAGCTTGGGACAGGGGGCTCACGAGCAGTACTTC. Its protein is CASSLGQGAHEQYF.

In this sample, this clone turned up a few times. The chain combines TRBV5-6 with TRBJ2-1; 7 bases align to TRBD2. V lost 4 bases, J lost 6 bases, and 4 bases stayed unmatched. The CDR3 sequence is 13 residues long. Germline V gives CDR1 SGHDT, CDR2 YYEEEE. CDR3 nucleotide sequence: TGTGCCAGCAGCCCCCCTAGCGGCAATGAGCAGTTCTTC. Amino acid sequence: CASSPPSGNEQFF. Full variable domain (remainder filled in from reference TRBV5-6 and TRBJ2-1): DAGVTQSPTHLIKTRGQQVTLRCSPKSGHDTVSWYQQALGQGPQFIFQYYEEEERQRGNFPDRFSGHQFPNYSSELNVNALLLGDSALYLCASSPPSGNEQFFGPGTRLTVL.